The 30 T cell receptor beta chains reported below all come from one sample, sequenced in a study of blood T cell repertoires in COVID-19. Sequencing used immunoSEQ multiplex PCR; TCRdb keeps in-frame clones, though not all of them. In the table there are about 190,000 clones, approximately 91% of which are singletons. Input material: peripheral blood. The receptor source for this set is a man aged 65 to 79 with active or convalescent COVID-19.

This chain connects TRBV7-2 to TRBJ2-5, with TRBD2 identical over 7 bases. CDR1 and CDR2 (germline): SGHTA, FQGNSA. This CDR3 has 18 amino acids. The V segment lost 4 bases and the J segment 4 bases; nucleotides outside the gene matches: 18. CDR3 in amino acids: CASSSFAGLVGMRETQYF. The CDR3, as DNA: TGTGCCAGCAGCTCCTTTGCCGGACTAGTCGGGATGAGAGAGACCCAGTACTTC. Full variable domain (rest looked up from reference TRBV7-2 and TRBJ2-5): GAGVSQSPSNKVTEKGKDVELRCDPISGHTALYWYRQSLGQGLEFLIYFQGNSAPDKSGLPSDRFSAERTGGSVSTLTIQRTQQEDSAVYLCASSSFAGLVGMRETQYFGPGTRLLVL.

The rearrangement uses TRBV3-1 (or the pseudogene TRBV3-2) and TRBJ2-2, with D possibly matching TRBD2 (6 bases). V was trimmed by 6 bases and J by 6 bases, leaving 14 bases between them. The CDR3 is 14 amino acids. Germline V lookup: CDR1 LGHDT, CDR2 YNNKEL (reference sequence). In DNA form, the CDR3 reads TGTGCCAGCAGACGACTAGGGTTCGCCGGGGAGCTGTTTTTT. This encodes CASRRLGFAGELFF.

The chain combines TRBV2 with TRBJ2-3; D is uncertain. CDR3 length: 12 residues. CDR1 is SNHLY and CDR2 is FYNNEI in the germline V gene. Trimming shortened V by 4 bases and J by 4 bases, and 6 bases separated the two germline ends. CDR3 in DNA: TGTGCCAGCAGTGGGCTAGCAGATACGCAGTATTTT. Its translation is CASSGLADTQYF.

V usage is TRBV24-1 and J usage is TRBJ1-5; D gene uncertain. The CDR3 consists of 14 residues. CDR1 is KGHDR and CDR2 is SFDVKD in the germline V gene. V gave up 3 bases and J gave up 1 base, with 6 bases separating them. This CDR3 reads CATSDRLSNQPQHF. The CDR3, as DNA: TGTGCCACCAGTGATCGACTGAGCAATCAGCCCCAGCATTTT.

This clone occurred once. The gene calls are TRBV18 and TRBJ2-1; D possibly corresponds to TRBD1 (6 bases). The V end lost 3 bases, the J end lost 5 bases, and 8 bases lay between the germline ends. This CDR3 has 13 residues. Germline V CDR1 and CDR2: KGHSH, LQKENI. The CDR3 protein is CASSPDSHNEQFF. DNA of the CDR3: TGTGCCAGCTCACCGGACAGCCACAATGAGCAGTTCTTC. The full variable domain, with the rest looked up from reference TRBV18 and TRBJ2-1, is NAGVMQNPRHLVRRRGQEARLRCSPMKGHSHVYWYRQLPEEGLKFMVYLQKENIIDESGMPKERFSAEFPKEGPSILRIQQVVRGDSAAYFCASSPDSHNEQFFGPGTRLTVL.

This clone was seen a few times. The gene calls are TRBV28 and TRBJ1-2, with 7 bases matching TRBD1. V shed 2 bases and J 4 bases; nucleotides not matched to a gene: 4. This CDR3 is 14 amino acids long. Germline loops: CDR1 MDHEN, CDR2 SYDVKM. This chain's CDR3 is CASSLGAGGYGYTF. The CDR3 DNA is TGTGCCAGCAGTTTAGGTGCAGGGGGCTATGGCTACACCTTC.

The chain joins TRBV7-9 to TRBJ2-7, with unresolved D. The V gene lost 5 bases and the J gene lost 0 bases, with 14 bases spanning the gap. The germline V gene has CDR1 SEHNR and CDR2 FQNEAQ (reference sequence). This CDR3 has 15 residues. The CDR3 nucleotides are TGTGCCAGCAGCCCCCGTTTCGTCGGCTCCTACGAGCAGTACTTC. It encodes CASSPRFVGSYEQYF.

This chain connects TRBV12-3 or TRBV12-4 to TRBJ2-7, with a weak D call TRBD1 (6 bases). This CDR3 region has 13 residues. V was cut by 3 bases and J by 7 bases, with 13 bases left in between. The DNA for the CDR3 is TGTGCCAGCAGTTTGGGGACACAAGGGGAGCAGTACTTC. It translates to CASSLGTQGEQYF.

The chain carries TRBV5-6 and TRBJ1-5; D is undetermined. Per germline, CDR1 SGHDT and CDR2 YYEEEE. Trimming removed 2 bases from V and 7 bases from J, with 10 bases in between. The CDR3 is 13 residues long. As DNA, the CDR3 is TGTGCCAGCAGCTTAGGATTGGAGCAGCCCCAGCATTTT. Protein sequence: CASSLGLEQPQHF.

The chain couples TRBV7-9 to TRBJ2-3, with 7 bases that match TRBD1. The CDR3 contains 16 residues. Germline values: CDR1 SEHNR, CDR2 FQNEAQ (reference sequence). Trimming removed 4 bases from V and 3 bases from J; junction bases left unmatched: 10. In DNA, the CDR3 is TGTGCCAGCAGCTCCACCGCCGGGACAGCGACAGATACGCAGTATTTT. Translation gives CASSSTAGTATDTQYF.

The chain combines TRBV28 with TRBJ2-2, with 9 bases aligning to TRBD2. CDR3 size: 15 residues. J was trimmed by 7 bases and V by 10 bases; bases with no gene match: 13. CDR1 is MDHEN and CDR2 is SYDVKM in the germline V gene. The chain's CDR3 is CATLPTSGLYGELFF. The CDR3 DNA sequence: TGTGCCACCCTACCCACTAGCGGGCTGTACGGGGAGCTGTTTTTT.

The chain joins TRBV12-1 to TRBJ1-6; TRBD1, the D gene given by the table, was not confirmed from the DNA. TRBV12-1 is noted as a pseudogene. The CDR3 contains 15 residues. The CDR3, as DNA: TGTGCCAGCAGCTTTGGGGCAGGGATGAATTCACCCCTCCACTTT. Translating gives CASSFGAGMNSPLHF.

The chain has TRBV29-1 and TRBJ2-1; 8 nucleotides line up with TRBD2. This CDR3 has 14 residues. Germline assignment: CDR1 SQVTM and CDR2 ANQGSEA. Trimming took 7 bases from V and 2 from J; bases not matched to a gene: 7. The CDR3 DNA is TGCAGCGCCTCGACTAGCGCGACCTACAATGAGCAGTTCTTC. Translated, it gives CSASTSATYNEQFF.

The chain recombines TRBV5-1 with TRBJ2-1; 9 bases agree with TRBD1. CDR3 length: 15 amino acids. Germline values: CDR1 SGHRS, CDR2 YFSETQ. The ends lost 4 bases at V and 2 bases at J; junction bases unmatched: 4. CDR3 DNA: TGCGCCAGCAGCGAGGGACAGGGACCCTACAATGAGCAGTTCTTC. This gives the protein CASSEGQGPYNEQFF.

The chain uses TRBV5-1 and TRBJ2-2; the match to TRBD2 covers 7 bases. The CDR3 runs to 14 residues. Germline V gene data show CDR1 as SGHRS and CDR2 as YFSETQ. V lost 4 bases to trimming and J lost 8 bases; unmatched junction nucleotides: 8. The CDR3 coding sequence is TGCGCCAGCAGCCCGGCGGGGGTTGGTGGGGAGCTGTTTTTT. Its protein is CASSPAGVGGELFF.

The chain employs TRBV23-1 and TRBJ2-1, with TRBD2 matching 9 bases. TRBV23-1 is an open reading frame whose function is uncertain. This CDR3 is 15 amino acids long. The ends lost 6 bases at V and 0 bases at J; junction bases unmatched: 3. In nucleotides, the CDR3 is TGCGCCAGCAGGGCTAGCGGGGCCTCCTACAATGAGCAGTTCTTC. Translating gives CASRASGASYNEQFF.

The chain employs TRBV24-1 and TRBJ2-7; 8 positions match TRBD2. The CDR3 loop spans 14 amino acids. The ends lost 12 bases at V and 0 bases at J; junction bases unmatched: 9. Germline CDR1 KGHDR, CDR2 SFDVKD. The CDR3 coding sequence is TGTGCCCCCCGGGGGGGGCTCAGCTCCTACGAGCAGTACTTC. This translates into CAPRGGLSSYEQYF.

The V call is TRBV28, the J call TRBJ1-4, with 8 positions matching TRBD1. The V gene's germline CDR1 is MDHEN and CDR2 SYDVKM. CDR3 length equals 18 residues. Trimming at V came to 2 bases and at J to 6 bases, leaving 14 bases not matched to a gene. The CDR3 here is CASSLRQGRGAFHEKLFF. As DNA, the CDR3 is TGTGCCAGCAGTTTACGACAGGGGAGGGGAGCCTTTCATGAAAAACTGTTTTTT.

This clone appeared once. The genes are TRBV2 and TRBJ2-1, with TRBD2 matching over 11 bases. The germline gives CDR1 SNHLY, CDR2 FYNNEI. The V and J ends lost 4 bases and 3 bases, in that order; junction bases with no gene match: 2. CDR3 length: 15 amino acids. CDR3 coding DNA: TGTGCCAGCAGTGGACTAGCGGGGAACTACAATGAGCAGTTCTTC. Protein: CASSGLAGNYNEQFF.

This clone has more than one count but fewer than ten. V gene TRBV5-1 combines with J gene TRBJ2-7, with a weak D call TRBD1 (5 bases). The CDR3 spans 14 residues. V dropped 5 bases and J dropped 0 bases, with 12 bases sitting between them. Germline assignment: CDR1 SGHRS and CDR2 YFSETQ. For the CDR3, the DNA is TGCGCCAGCAGTGGGGCAGGAACCTCCTACGAGCAGTACTTC. Translation: CASSGAGTSYEQYF.

CDR3 sequence (DNA): TGTGCCAGCAGTCCACAACCTGGAAACACCATATATTTT. Translation gives CASSPQPGNTIYF. The rearrangement joins TRBV12-3 or TRBV12-4 to TRBJ1-3; no firm D call. CDR3 length equals 13 residues. V was shortened by 5 bases and J by 2 bases, with 7 bases between the two germline ends.

The chain recombines TRBV28 with TRBJ2-5; D not certain. This CDR3 region has 14 residues. Germline V CDR1 and CDR2: MDHEN, SYDVKM. The V and J ends lost 5 bases and 2 bases respectively, with 12 bases between them. The CDR3 loop is CASSRDQVQETQYF. The DNA of the CDR3 is TGTGCCAGCAGTAGAGACCAGGTTCAAGAGACCCAGTACTTC.

The rearrangement links TRBV28 to TRBJ1-2, with a tentative D call TRBD1 (5 bases). The CDR3 has 13 amino acids. Trimming pared 8 bases from V and 4 bases from J, leaving 14 bases between. CDR1 and CDR2 (germline): MDHEN, SYDVKM. The CDR3 loop reads CASLSQASYGYTF. The CDR3 coding sequence is TGTGCCAGCCTTTCACAGGCAAGCTATGGCTACACCTTC.

The V gene is TRBV19, the J gene TRBJ2-7; D is possibly TRBD1 (7 bases). Germline CDR1 reads LNHDA; CDR2 reads SQIVND (reference sequence). V was trimmed by 5 bases and J by 4 bases, leaving 15 bases between them. The CDR3 spans 14 residues. CDR3 DNA: TGTGCCAGTAGTGCACCAGGGGGGATGTACGAGCAGTACTTC. The encoded protein is CASSAPGGMYEQYF.

The chain couples TRBV7-2 to TRBJ1-4; D unresolved. From germline, CDR1 is SGHTA and CDR2 FQGNSA. CDR3 size: 16 residues. Trimming removed 5 bases from V and 5 bases from J, with 18 bases in between. CDR3 nucleotides: TGTGCCAGCAGCCTACACTTCGGAACAGAGAATGAAAAACTGTTTTTT. Translation gives CASSLHFGTENEKLFF.

The V and J genes are TRBV25-1 and TRBJ2-1; D is unclear. The germline gives CDR1 MGHDK, CDR2 SYGVNS. V gave up 3 bases and J gave up 2 bases, with 11 bases separating them. The CDR3 sequence is 15 residues long. Here the CDR3 reads CASSETGLTYNEQFF. The CDR3 DNA reads as TGTGCCAGCAGTGAGACCGGGTTAACCTACAATGAGCAGTTCTTC.

DNA of the CDR3: TGTGCCAGTAGTTTGGACAGGGGGCGGAATCAGCCCCAGCATTTT. It yields the protein CASSLDRGRNQPQHF. The chain is built from TRBV19 and TRBJ1-5, with 11 bases lining up with TRBD1. The CDR3 is made up of 15 amino acids. From germline, CDR1 is LNHDA and CDR2 SQIVND (reference sequence). Germline trimming cut 5 bases from V and 4 bases from J; bases unmatched to any gene: 4. The complete variable domain, with remaining parts taken from reference TRBV19 and TRBJ1-5, reads DGGITQSPKYLFRKEGQNVTLSCEQNLNHDAMYWYRQDPGQGLRLIYYSQIVNDFQKGDIAEGYSVSREKKESFPLTVTSAQKNPTAFYLCASSLDRGRNQPQHFGDGTRLSIL.

The chain couples TRBV11-2 to TRBJ1-3; D is unresolved. The germline CDR1 and CDR2 sequences are SGHAT and FQNNGV. Trimming removed 5 bases at V and 7 bases at J, with 12 bases between. This CDR3 region has 13 residues. The DNA for the CDR3 is TGTGCCAGCAGCCACGGGGTTGGGAACACCATATATTTT. Translating it yields CASSHGVGNTIYF.

V and J are TRBV30 and TRBJ2-7; a weak D match, TRBD1 (6 bases). This CDR3 is 13 amino acids long. Per the germline V gene, CDR1 is GTSNPN and CDR2 is SVGIG (reference sequence). The V end lost 4 bases, the J end lost 7 bases, and 17 bases lay between the germline ends. This CDR3 is CAWNSEQGGEQYF. The CDR3 DNA is TGTGCCTGGAATTCCGAACAGGGCGGGGAGCAGTACTTC. The variable domain in full, completed from reference TRBV30 and TRBJ2-7, reads SQTIHQWPATLVQPVGSPLSLECTVEGTSNPNLYWYRQAAGRGLQLLFYSVGIGQISSEVPQNLSASRPQDRQFILSSKKLLLSDSGFYLCAWNSEQGGEQYFGPGTRLTVT.

The chain joins TRBV10-3 to TRBJ2-7, with 8 bases fitting TRBD2. Germline loops: CDR1 ENHRY, CDR2 SYGVKD. V lost 11 bases, J lost 2 bases, and 14 bases stayed unmatched. CDR3 length equals 15 residues. The CDR3 DNA is TGTGCCGGCTCCAGCGGGAGTATCGAACCCTACGAGCAGTACTTC. It specifies CAGSSGSIEPYEQYF.